Below are 24 T cell receptor beta chains sequenced from a single sample in a study of OX40 agonist ivuxolimab in advanced cancers. TCRdb's copy holds only in-frame clones and misses some; the assay was immunoSEQ multiplex PCR. Of tens of thousands of clones listed, approximately 90% are singletons. The material was CD4+ or CD8+ T cells sorted from blood, obtained in a trial of the OX40 agonist ivuxolimab. These receptors were taken from an adult with an advanced solid tumor such as melanoma, head and neck, liver or kidney cancer.

The chain is built from TRBV15 and TRBJ1-1, with D uncertain. Germline CDR1 reads LNHNV; CDR2 reads YYDKDF (reference sequence). The CDR3 loop spans 14 amino acids. Trimming pared 1 base from V and 2 bases from J, leaving 8 bases between. The CDR3: CATSRAPENTEAFF. As DNA, the CDR3 is TGTGCCACCAGCAGAGCCCCGGAAAACACTGAAGCTTTCTTT.

V gene TRBV29-1 combines with J gene TRBJ1-1; a weak D match, TRBD1 (6 bases). Trimming shortened V by 6 bases and J by 1 base, and 9 bases separated the two germline ends. There are 12 residues in the CDR3. Germline lookup yields CDR1 SQVTM and CDR2 ANQGSEA. The CDR3 DNA is TGCAGCGTGTTACAGGGGAACACTGAAGCTTTCTTT. This gives the protein CSVLQGNTEAFF.

The CDR3 protein is CASALTANEQFF. CDR3 sequence (DNA): TGTGCTAGTGCCTTAACAGCCAATGAGCAGTTCTTC. The rearrangement uses TRBV12-5 and TRBJ2-1; D not resolved. This CDR3 region has 12 residues. The germline V gene encodes CDR1 LGHNT and CDR2 FRNRAP. Trimming left V 7 bases short and J 6 bases short, with 10 bases between. The full variable domain, in which reference TRBV12-5 and TRBJ2-1 provide the parts outside the CDR3, is DARVTQTPRHKVTEMGQEVTMRCQPILGHNTVFWYRQTMMQGLELLAYFRNRAPLDDSGMPKDRFSAEMPDATLATLKIQPSEPRDSAVYFCASALTANEQFFGPGTRLTVL.

The V gene is TRBV6-6, the J gene TRBJ2-5, with unresolved D. The CDR3 extends over 14 amino acids. Trimming took off 4 bases at V and 5 bases at J, with 14 bases between the two ends. The V gene's germline CDR1 is MNHNY and CDR2 SVGAGI (reference sequence). This chain's CDR3 is CASSWIVVRETQYF. The DNA for the CDR3 is TGTGCCAGCAGTTGGATCGTCGTCAGGGAGACCCAGTACTTC.

V usage is TRBV28 and J usage is TRBJ1-2, with a tentative D call TRBD1 (6 bases). From germline, CDR1 is MDHEN and CDR2 SYDVKM. V lost 5 bases and J lost 8, with 18 bases in between. This CDR3 is 14 amino acids long. CDR3: CASSPPQGSYGYTF. The DNA for the CDR3 is TGTGCCAGCAGTCCTCCCCAGGGGTCCTACGGCTACACCTTC.

The V gene is TRBV13, the J gene TRBJ1-5; D may be TRBD1 (5 bases). This CDR3 spans 14 amino acids. Per the germline V gene, CDR1 is PRHDT and CDR2 is FYEKMQ (reference sequence). V was shortened by 3 bases and J by 5 bases, with 11 bases between the two germline ends. The CDR3 region is CASSFQGAHQPQHF. CDR3 coding DNA: TGTGCCAGCAGCTTTCAGGGTGCCCATCAGCCCCAGCATTTT.

The CDR3, as DNA: TGTGCCAGCAGCCTACTCGGACAGGGCGCAACTAATGAAAAACTGTTTTTT. This gives the protein CASSLLGQGATNEKLFF. The genes are TRBV7-8 and TRBJ1-4; the match to TRBD1 covers 8 bases. With V trimmed by 5 bases and J by 0 bases, 8 bases remained unmatched. CDR1 is SGHVS and CDR2 is FQNEAQ in the germline V gene. The CDR3 loop spans 17 amino acids. Looking up the rest from reference TRBV7-8 and TRBJ1-4 gives the full variable domain: GAGVSQSPRYKVAKRGQDVALRCDPISGHVSLFWYQQALGQGPEFLTYFQNEAQLDKSGLPSDRFFAERPEGSVSTLKIQRTQQEDSAVYLCASSLLGQGATNEKLFFGSGTQLSVL.

The V and J genes are TRBV9 and TRBJ2-1; the match to TRBD2 covers 8 bases. Germline-derived CDR1 and CDR2 are SGDLS and YYNGEE. Trimming cost V 0 bases and J 10 bases; bases outside gene matches: 9. The CDR3 runs to 15 residues. The CDR3 nucleotides read TGTGCCAGCAGCGTAGGCGTTAGCGGGATGGGGGAGCAGTTCTTC. As protein: CASSVGVSGMGEQFF.

The count of this clone is one. The chain carries TRBV12-1 and TRBJ1-2; TRBD1 reflects the table's D call only, with no check against the DNA. TRBV12-1 is a pseudogene. The CDR3 length is 17 residues. CDR3 coding DNA: TGTGCCAGCACCACGTTTCGGGACAGAAAAGCTAACTATGGCTACACCTTC. It encodes CASTTFRDRKANYGYTF.

This clone was seen only once. The chain uses TRBV5-1 and TRBJ1-1; 9 positions agree with TRBD1. The CDR3 runs 13 residues. Germline assignment: CDR1 SGHRS and CDR2 YFSETQ. The junction had 1 base not matched to a gene; V was cut back by 3 bases and J by 4 bases. The DNA of the CDR3 is TGCGCCAGCAGCTACAGGGGGCGCACTGAAGCTTTCTTT. Translation gives CASSYRGRTEAFF. The entire variable domain, with the rest obtained from reference TRBV5-1 and TRBJ1-1, is as follows: KAGVTQTPRYLIKTRGQQVTLSCSPISGHRSVSWYQQTPGQGLQFLFEYFSETQRNKGNFPGRFSGRQFSNSRSEMNVSTLELGDSALYLCASSYRGRTEAFFGQGTRLTVV.

The V and J genes are TRBV27 and TRBJ2-1, with 8 bases identical to TRBD2. The germline CDR1 and CDR2 sequences are MNHEY and SMNVEV (reference sequence). Unmatched junction bases numbered 9, after V lost 8 bases and J lost 3 bases. The CDR3 spans 15 residues. The CDR3 nucleotides are TGTGCCAGCGGCTCTACTAGCGGAAACTACAATGAGCAGTTCTTC. Amino acids: CASGSTSGNYNEQFF.

The V and J genes are TRBV19 and TRBJ2-1; 7 nucleotides match TRBD2. The J segment lost 2 bases and the V segment lost 1 base, leaving 2 bases of the junction unmatched. Germline values: CDR1 LNHDA, CDR2 SQIVND (reference sequence). CDR3 size: 15 residues. As DNA, the CDR3 is TGTGCCAGTAGTATAGGGGGGGGGACCTACAATGAGCAGTTCTTC. The encoded protein is CASSIGGGTYNEQFF.

The chain uses TRBV7-8 and TRBJ2-1; either TRBD1 or TRBD2 may fit D (5 bases each). This CDR3 has 13 residues. Germline values: CDR1 SGHVS, CDR2 FQNEAQ. V was trimmed by 4 bases and J by 7 bases, leaving 11 bases between them. The CDR3 sequence is CASSSLGVNEQFF. CDR3 DNA sequence: TGTGCCAGCAGCTCACTAGGGGTTAATGAGCAGTTCTTC.

The CDR3 reads CASSDRGIYGYTF. CDR3 bases: TGTGCCAGCAGCGACAGGGGGATCTATGGCTACACCTTC. The chain is built from TRBV14 and TRBJ1-2; TRBD1 matches at 9 bases. V lost 5 bases to trimming and J lost 4 bases; unmatched junction nucleotides: 2. Germline CDR1 reads SGHDN; CDR2 reads FVKESK. The CDR3 runs 13 residues.

The chain links TRBV4-3 to TRBJ2-7, with D unresolved. V lost 4 bases to trimming and J lost 0 bases, with 10 bases between them. Per the germline V gene, CDR1 is LGHNA and CDR2 is YSLEER. This CDR3 is 14 amino acids long. CDR3 nucleotides: TGCGCCAGCAGCCGAACAGACGGCTCCTACGAGCAGTACTTC. Encoded protein: CASSRTDGSYEQYF.

This chain connects TRBV10-2 to TRBJ1-1; maybe TRBD1 (5 bases). The CDR3 has 13 amino acids. Trimming removed 5 bases from V and 0 bases from J, with 7 bases in between. From germline, CDR1 is WSHSY and CDR2 SAAADI. CDR3 coding DNA: TGCGCCAGCAGTAGACAGCTGAACACTGAAGCTTTCTTT. It yields the protein CASSRQLNTEAFF.

The J gene is TRBJ2-7, the V gene TRBV4-1; TRBD1 matches 8 bases. This CDR3 has 15 residues. Germline CDR1 and CDR2: MGHRA and YSYEKL. With V trimmed by 4 bases and J by 3 bases, 8 bases remained unmatched. CDR3 amino acids: CASSPTGAYVYEQYF. CDR3 in DNA: TGCGCCAGCAGCCCGACAGGGGCCTATGTCTACGAGCAGTACTTC.

The chain is built from TRBV11-2 and TRBJ2-3; TRBD1 might be the D (5 bases). Germline values: CDR1 SGHAT, CDR2 FQNNGV. This CDR3 spans 13 amino acids. V was clipped by 7 bases and J by 2 bases, with 10 bases between them. The CDR3 DNA sequence: TGTGCCAGCACCTCAGGGTTCACAGATACGCAGTATTTT. Its protein product is CASTSGFTDTQYF.

The chain joins TRBV27 to TRBJ1-1; 8 nucleotides line up with TRBD1. Trimming at V came to 4 bases and at J to 3 bases, leaving 19 bases not matched to a gene. The CDR3 totals 19 residues. Germline V gene lookup returns CDR1 MNHEY and CDR2 SMNVEV (reference sequence). The CDR3 DNA follows: TGTGCCAGCAGTTCACTATCGACAGGGGCCTCTGGAGTTGACACTGAAGCTTTCTTT. This encodes CASSSLSTGASGVDTEAFF.

The gene calls are TRBV7-9 and TRBJ1-2; TRBD1 is a possible D gene (5 bases). The germline CDR1 and CDR2 sequences are SEHNR and FQNEAQ (reference sequence). The CDR3 totals 15 residues. Between the trimmed V and J ends, which lost 5 bases and 0 bases, there was a span of 13 bases. This CDR3 is CASSNHRSSNYGYTF. The CDR3 nucleotides read TGTGCCAGCAGCAATCACAGGTCATCTAACTATGGCTACACCTTC.

V gene TRBV6-5 combines with J gene TRBJ2-2, with D unresolved. The germline V and J ends were trimmed by 4 bases and 6 bases, with 9 bases remaining between them. The germline gives CDR1 MNHEY, CDR2 SVGAGI. This CDR3 region has 13 residues. Here the CDR3 reads CASSSRVPGELFF. CDR3 coding DNA: TGTGCCAGCAGTTCACGGGTTCCCGGGGAGCTGTTTTTT.

The rearrangement links TRBV27 to TRBJ1-4; D is perhaps TRBD1 (6 bases). This CDR3 is 13 amino acids long. Trimming removed 5 bases from V and 8 bases from J, with 12 bases in between. From germline, CDR1 is MNHEY and CDR2 SMNVEV (reference sequence). CDR3 protein: CASSLQGGEKLFF. CDR3 in DNA: TGTGCCAGCAGTCTACAGGGAGGAGAAAAACTGTTTTTT.

V and J are TRBV5-6 and TRBJ2-3; D unclear. Germline-derived CDR1 and CDR2 are SGHDT and YYEEEE. The CDR3 runs 12 residues. Between the trimmed V and J ends, which lost 0 bases and 2 bases, there was a span of 1 base. The CDR3 reads CASSLATDTQYF. The CDR3, as DNA: TGTGCCAGCAGCTTGGCCACAGATACGCAGTATTTT.

The CDR3 DNA reads as TGTGCCAGCAGCGTAGACCGGCTCAGTGCGGGAGGAGATTACAATGAGCAGTTCTTC. It specifies CASSVDRLSAGGDYNEQFF. The V call is TRBV9, the J call TRBJ2-1; 8 nucleotides agree with TRBD2. CDR3 length equals 19 residues. In germline, CDR1 is SGDLS, CDR2 YYNGEE. V gave up 0 bases and J gave up 4 bases; unmatched junction bases: 15.